The T cell receptor (beta chain) under discussion was sequenced for a study of identical twins. Study-wide findings and caveats: Analyses of zero insertions could, in part, be confounded by invariant MAIT and iNKT cells. Insertions ran lower in abundant cord blood beta clonotypes, though not in memory repertoires.

Donors uniformly comprised healthy Caucasians. TCRdb redid the calling of the 5' RACE reads with MiXCR, one entry per CDR3 protein. The sample has about 730,000 distinct CDR3 sequences, 21% seen once. About this clonotype itself: Its antigen remains unknown.

Per germline, CDR1 MNHEY and CDR2 SVGAGI. The CDR3 contains 16 residues. With 2 bases clipped from V and 4 bases from J, the junction kept 9 bases outside the gene matches. This same sample was also part of a study on T cells expressing NK-cell markers. Turning to that study: Obtained from sorted CD3+CD56+NKG2C+, CD3+CD56+NKG2C- and CD3+CD56-NKG2C+ T cells were the TCR beta repertoires.

The rearrangement links TRBV6-5 to TRBJ2-7; 9 nucleotides line up with TRBD2. Sequencing was done on a sample of PBMCs. This clonotype was obtained from a woman under 30 in good health. The CDR3 is CASSYGGRAFLYEQYF. CDR3 nucleotides: TGTGCCAGCAGTTACGGCGGGAGGGCCTTTCTTTACGAGCAGTACTTC.